A single sample gave rise to the 14 T cell receptor beta chains below, sequenced in a study of blood T cells in healthy people across ages. The use of a sample-barcoded 5' primer and a J-beta primer mix characterized a second PCR of roughly 6 to 11 cycles. MiXCR was run by TCRdb on the 5' RACE reads, yielding one entry per CDR3 protein. The table records over 600,000 distinct CDR3 sequences, 46% of them present only once. Sequenced sample: blood. Receptor source: a man older than 75 in good health.

J is TRBJ2-7 and V is TRBV10-3, with 8 bases fitting TRBD2. The ends lost 4 bases at V and 3 bases at J; junction bases unmatched: 5. The CDR3 runs to 14 residues. Germline lookup yields CDR1 ENHRY and CDR2 SYGVKD. CDR3 in amino acids: CAISGGAGGYEQYF. The CDR3, as DNA: TGTGCCATCAGTGGGGGCGCGGGAGGCTACGAGCAGTACTTC.

This chain links TRBV5-1 with TRBJ2-3; 13 bases match TRBD2. Trimming removed 0 bases from V and 2 bases from J; junction bases left unmatched: 3. The CDR3 loop spans 17 amino acids. Looked up from germline, CDR1 is SGHRS and CDR2 is YFSETQ. The DNA of the CDR3 is TGCGCCAGCAGCTTGGAAACTAGCGGGAGGGCCACAGATACGCAGTATTTT. It translates to CASSLETSGRATDTQYF.

The rearrangement uses TRBV20-1 and TRBJ1-1; D is unresolved. The germline CDR1 and CDR2 sequences are DFQATT and SNEGSKA (reference sequence). V was trimmed by 1 base and J by 1 base, leaving 13 bases between them. This CDR3 contains 15 residues. Here the CDR3 reads CSARGSSGTNTEAFF. CDR3 nucleotide sequence: TGCAGTGCTAGAGGCAGCTCTGGCACGAACACTGAAGCTTTCTTT.

This clonotype was seen a few times. The V call is TRBV9, the J call TRBJ2-7; possible D gene TRBD1, 5 bases. Germline V gene lookup returns CDR1 SGDLS and CDR2 YYNGEE. V was pared by 0 bases and J by 7 bases, with 17 bases between. The CDR3 contains 15 residues. The CDR3 coding sequence is TGTGCCAGCAGCGTAGCTACAGGATCGAGTAATGAGCAGTACTTC. Its protein is CASSVATGSSNEQYF.

Concerning this clonotype itself: Just one base apart from a much larger clone, this may be a read error. The rearrangement uses TRBV20-1 and TRBJ2-5, with 11 positions matching TRBD1. V dropped 7 bases and J dropped 1; count of bases not matched to a gene: 2. In germline, CDR1 is DFQATT, CDR2 SNEGSKA (reference sequence). This CDR3 has 13 residues. CDR3 region: CSGGQGGQETQYF. In DNA, the CDR3 is TGCAGTGGGGGACAGGGGGGCCAAGAGACCCAGTACTTC.

This chain uses TRBV30 with TRBJ2-7; D is perhaps TRBD2 (5 bases). V shed 1 base and J shed 3 bases, with 7 bases lying between them. The germline V gene has CDR1 GTSNPN and CDR2 SVGIG (reference sequence). The CDR3 covers 12 residues. This CDR3 is CAWSGGDYEQYF. The DNA for the CDR3 is TGTGCCTGGAGTGGGGGAGACTACGAGCAGTACTTC. The whole variable domain, remainder taken from reference TRBV30 and TRBJ2-7, is SQTIHQWPATLVQPVGSPLSLECTVEGTSNPNLYWYRQAAGRGLQLLFYSVGIGQISSEVPQNLSASRPQDRQFILSSKKLLLSDSGFYLCAWSGGDYEQYFGPGTRLTVT.

The rearrangement links TRBV30 to TRBJ2-1, with D possibly matching TRBD2 (6 bases). V was cut by 3 bases and J by 15 bases, with 24 bases left in between. The CDR3 spans 14 residues. CDR1 is GTSNPN and CDR2 is SVGIG in the germline V gene (reference sequence). CDR3 residues: CAWRTRTKEGGWFF. CDR3 sequence (DNA): TGTGCCTGGAGGACCCGGACCAAAGAGGGAGGTTGGTTCTTC.

This clonotype was detected many times. The CDR3 here is CASSQGGVDGGEDTQYF. The DNA for the CDR3 is TGTGCCAGCAGCCAAGGTGGCGTTGACGGGGGCGAAGATACGCAGTATTTT. This chain uses TRBV4-2 with TRBJ2-3; D may match TRBD1 or TRBD2 (6 bases each). V shed 1 base and J shed 5 bases, with 19 bases lying between them. The CDR3 consists of 17 residues. Germline lookup yields CDR1 LGHNA and CDR2 YNFKEQ.

The chain has TRBV20-1 and TRBJ2-5, with 11 bases that match TRBD2. J was trimmed by 5 bases and V by 2 bases; bases with no gene match: 7. The germline V gene has CDR1 DFQATT and CDR2 SNEGSKA (reference sequence). CDR3 length equals 15 residues. The CDR3 DNA reads TGCAGTGCTAGAAGGCTAGCGGGGGGATCGGAGACCCAGTACTTC. Protein product: CSARRLAGGSETQYF.

The rearrangement joins TRBV6-2 or TRBV6-3 to TRBJ2-1, with D maybe TRBD2 (6 bases). Germline CDR1 and CDR2: MNHEY and SVGEGT. The ends were cut back, 5 bases at V and 6 bases at J, with 20 bases in the middle. This CDR3 is built from 16 residues. The CDR3 sequence is CASSVRRVRGTNEQFF. The CDR3 coding sequence is TGTGCCAGCAGTGTTCGCAGGGTCCGGGGGACCAATGAGCAGTTCTTC.

The rearrangement links TRBV4-2 to TRBJ1-5; no firm D call. Trimming removed 5 bases from V and 1 base from J, with 12 bases in between. The length of the CDR3 is 15 residues. Germline assignment: CDR1 LGHNA and CDR2 YNFKEQ. The CDR3 DNA follows: TGTGCCAGCAGCGGAGGTCTAGTGAGCAATCAGCCCCAGCATTTT. The encoded protein is CASSGGLVSNQPQHF.

The CDR3 reads CASSLNLEGLGLYEQYF. CDR3 DNA: TGTGCCAGCAGTTTAAACCTCGAGGGACTGGGTCTCTACGAGCAGTACTTC. The gene calls are TRBV27 and TRBJ2-5; D perhaps matches TRBD2 (6 bases). Judging by the DNA end, TRBJ2-7 fits better; the J call may be wrong. The CDR3 spans 17 residues. The germline V gene has CDR1 MNHEY and CDR2 SMNVEV (reference sequence).

V usage is TRBV4-1 and J usage is TRBJ2-5; TRBD1 matches 12 bases. The CDR3 covers 21 residues. V lost 1 base and J lost 0; bases outside the gene matches: 15. Per the germline V gene, CDR1 is MGHRA and CDR2 is YSYEKL. CDR3 residues: CASSQVTYGTGGGGDQETQYF. The CDR3, as DNA: TGCGCCAGCAGCCAAGTAACCTATGGGACAGGGGGCGGAGGGGACCAAGAGACCCAGTACTTC.

This clonotype turned up a few times. This chain links TRBV29-1 with TRBJ2-3, with 12 bases that match TRBD2. This CDR3 has 14 amino acids. Germline CDR1 is SQVTM and CDR2 is ANQGSEA. After removal of 6 bases from V and 3 bases from J, the junction contained 4 bases not matched to a gene. The CDR3 is CSVRLAGVTDTQYF. The CDR3 nucleotides are TGCAGCGTCAGACTAGCGGGAGTAACAGATACGCAGTATTTT.